This T cell receptor (beta chain) was sequenced in a study of T cell responses to AZD1222 COVID-19 vaccine. Germline V gene lookup returns CDR1 SGHRS and CDR2 YFSETQ. The CDR3 length is 15 residues. V was cut by 0 bases and J by 14 bases, with 21 bases left in between. Comment on this clone: No antigen is known for it.

General study points: Clonal diversity was possibly underestimated; the donors were predominantly white British and more often female. Recipients of two AZD1222 doses showed rising Spike-specific TCR breadth and depth.

Some clones are missing from TCRdb's copy, which holds only in-frame ones; the method was immunoSEQ multiplex PCR. The sample has 90,000 to 120,000 clones, over 80% seen once. The chain joins TRBV5-1 to TRBJ2-1; TRBD1 is a possible D gene (5 bases). This sample comprised peripheral blood, obtained 28 days after the second AZD1222 dose. The sequence was collected from an adult who received the AZD1222 COVID-19 vaccine. The CDR3 nucleotides are TGCGCCAGCAGCTTGGGGGCAATAAGAAGGCAGGGAAAGTTCTTC. Translating gives CASSLGAIRRQGKFF.